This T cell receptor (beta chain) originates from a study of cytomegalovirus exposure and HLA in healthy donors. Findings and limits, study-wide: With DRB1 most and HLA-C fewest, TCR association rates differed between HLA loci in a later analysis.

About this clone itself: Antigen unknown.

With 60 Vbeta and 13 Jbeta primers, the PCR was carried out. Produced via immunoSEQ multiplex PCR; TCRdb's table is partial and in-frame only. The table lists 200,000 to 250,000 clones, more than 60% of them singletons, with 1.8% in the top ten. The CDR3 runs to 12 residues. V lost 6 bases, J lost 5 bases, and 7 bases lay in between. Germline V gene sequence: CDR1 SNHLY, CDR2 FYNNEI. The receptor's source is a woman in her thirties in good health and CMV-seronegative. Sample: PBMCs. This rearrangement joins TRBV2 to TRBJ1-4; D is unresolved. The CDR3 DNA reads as TGTGCCAGCAGCCCCCTAAATGAAAAACTGTTTTTT. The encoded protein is CASSPLNEKLFF.